This TCR beta chain is drawn from a study of persistence of HIV-infected CD4 T cells. Comment on this clone: Its antigen is not known.

The libraries were made with immunoSEQ version 4 in survey mode. Measured with immunoSEQ multiplex PCR; TCRdb has only the in-frame clones, and not every one. The table shows 40,000 to 45,000 clones, with approximately 91% occurring only once. Nonspecific anti-CD3/anti-CD28 bead stimulation represents the broad CD4+ T cell repertoire. Responding CD4+ T cells were sorted by upregulation of both CD40 ligand and CD69. The CDR3 length is 11 residues. The junction had 3 bases not matched to a gene; V was cut back by 6 bases and J by 9 bases. The germline gives CDR1 DFQATT, CDR2 SNEGSKA (reference sequence).

The V call is TRBV20-1, the J call TRBJ2-1, with 9 bases identical to TRBD1. The starting material was CD4+ T cells sorted from PBMCs after 18-hour stimulation, obtained from a patient who received antiretroviral therapy. The clonotype comes from an adult man with HIV who was CMV-seropositive. CDR3 sequence: CSATTGGEQFF. The CDR3 nucleotides read TGCAGTGCAACGACAGGGGGTGAGCAGTTCTTC.